Following are 23 T cell receptor beta chains from one sample sequenced in a study of STAT3 mutations in large granular lymphocyte leukemia. Study results and caveats: At least one immunodominant TCR beta clonotype appeared in every T-cell large granular lymphocyte leukemia patient.

Antigen specificity for these receptors is unknown. Libraries were prepared by immunoSEQ multiplex PCR; TCRdb keeps only in-frame clonotypes and omits some of them. The sample includes over 5,000 clones, over 75% seen only once; the top ten take approximately 80%. Sequencing was done on a sample of peripheral blood mononuclear cells. The receptors come from a man in his forties with T-cell large granular lymphocyte leukemia. Some clones in this sample may be carry-over from other donors' samples.

The V gene is TRBV9, the J gene TRBJ1-2; perhaps TRBD1 as D (5 bases). The CDR3 contains 15 residues. Trimming stripped 0 bases from V and 4 bases from J, with 13 bases between. Germline CDR1 is SGDLS and CDR2 is YYNGEE. The DNA for the CDR3 is TGTGCCAGCAGCGTAGCTATGCAGGGAGGCTATGGCTACACCTTC. This encodes CASSVAMQGGYGYTF.

The V call is TRBV6-1, the J call TRBJ2-5, with D perhaps TRBD1 (6 bases). Germline CDR1 reads MNHNS; CDR2 reads SASEGT. The CDR3 runs to 15 residues. Trimming took off 11 bases at V and 5 bases at J, with 24 bases between the two ends. The CDR3 reads CAGRRDNLWGETQYF. The CDR3 nucleotides read TGTGCCGGGAGACGGGACAACCTTTGGGGGGAGACCCAGTACTTC.

The chain links TRBV28 to TRBJ2-7; TRBD2 agrees at 7 bases. J gave up 6 bases and V 6 bases, and 14 bases lay outside the gene matches. This CDR3 is 15 amino acids long. The germline CDR1 and CDR2 sequences are MDHEN and SYDVKM. In DNA, the CDR3 is TGTGCCAGCAGCCACCGGGGGGTTACGATCCTCGAGCAGTACTTC. This codes for CASSHRGVTILEQYF.

V gene TRBV9 combines with J gene TRBJ2-3, with 11 nucleotides matching TRBD2. CDR1 is SGDLS and CDR2 is YYNGEE in the germline V gene. Trimming removed 3 bases from V and 4 bases from J; junction bases left unmatched: 19. CDR3 size: 20 residues. The CDR3 loop reads CASSAEAGTSGVITPDTQYF. Here the CDR3 DNA reads TGTGCCAGCAGCGCGGAGGCCGGGACTAGCGGAGTCATCACACCAGATACGCAGTATTTT.

The V call is TRBV5-4, the J call TRBJ2-5; TRBD1 aligns across 7 bases. Trimming took 3 bases from V and 1 from J; bases not matched to a gene: 6. The CDR3 spans 15 residues. Germline V gene data show CDR1 as SGHNT and CDR2 as YYREEE (reference sequence). The CDR3 region has the DNA TGTGCCAGCAGCTCCAGACAGGGATCCCAAGAGACCCAGTACTTC. Its translation is CASSSRQGSQETQYF.

The V and J genes are TRBV7-9 and TRBJ2-3; no firm D call. V gave up 1 base and J gave up 2 bases, with 10 bases separating them. Looked up from germline, CDR1 is SEHNR and CDR2 is FQNEAQ (reference sequence). The CDR3 consists of 15 residues. The CDR3 region is CASSLDGVPTDTQYF. Written as DNA, the CDR3 is TGTGCCAGCAGCTTAGATGGAGTTCCCACAGATACGCAGTATTTT.

The chain joins TRBV7-8 to TRBJ2-3, with D possibly being TRBD2 (7 bases). With 5 bases removed from V and 2 bases from J, the gap between germline ends came to 17 bases. The germline gives CDR1 SGHVS, CDR2 FQNEAQ. The CDR3 has 16 residues. Written as DNA, the CDR3 is TGTGCCAGCAGCCCAGGGGCTAGCGGTCTCACAGATACGCAGTATTTT. This gives the protein CASSPGASGLTDTQYF.

The chain combines TRBV7-9 with TRBJ2-5; D unclear. From germline, CDR1 is SEHNR and CDR2 FQNEAQ (reference sequence). This CDR3 is 13 amino acids long. V was trimmed by 4 bases and J by 7 bases, leaving 13 bases between them. The CDR3 nucleotides read TGTGCCAGCAGCTCCGGGCCCCGTGGGACCCAGTACTTC. It is translated as CASSSGPRGTQYF.

By frequency in the sample, this clone is medium-sized. The genes are TRBV18 and TRBJ1-2; 10 nucleotides agree with TRBD1. Per the germline V gene, CDR1 is KGHSH and CDR2 is LQKENI. This CDR3 region has 17 residues. V gave up 3 bases and J gave up 4 bases; unmatched junction bases: 11. Written as DNA, the CDR3 is TGTGCCAGCTCACCCACCGGGACAGGGGACGTGTCCTATGGCTACACCTTC. Encoded protein: CASSPTGTGDVSYGYTF.

The CDR3 DNA reads TGTGCCACCAGCAGGCCGGGAGAACGATTCTATGGCTACACCTTC. This sequence encodes CATSRPGERFYGYTF. The J gene is TRBJ1-2, the V gene TRBV15; no clear D gene. V lost 3 bases and J 4 bases, leaving 15 bases between the germline ends. The CDR3 covers 15 residues. Per germline, CDR1 LNHNV and CDR2 YYDKDF (reference sequence).

V is TRBV18 and J is TRBJ2-1; 9 nucleotides align to TRBD1. Trimming took 5 bases from V and 0 from J; bases not matched to a gene: 2. Looked up from germline, CDR1 is KGHSH and CDR2 is LQKENI. The CDR3 has 15 residues. CDR3 protein: CASSVTGGSYNEQFF. CDR3 bases: TGTGCCAGCTCAGTGACAGGGGGCTCCTACAATGAGCAGTTCTTC.

This chain connects TRBV25-1 to TRBJ1-2; D gene ambiguous. The CDR3 has 11 residues. In germline, CDR1 is MGHDK, CDR2 SYGVNS. Trimming left V 8 bases short and J 4 bases short, with 8 bases between. CDR3 protein: CASGNSYGYTF. For the CDR3, the DNA is TGTGCCAGCGGAAACAGCTATGGCTACACCTTC.

The rearrangement joins TRBV29-1 to TRBJ1-1; no reliable D call. This CDR3 is built from 13 residues. Per the germline V gene, CDR1 is SQVTM and CDR2 is ANQGSEA. Trimming cost V 3 bases and J 0 bases, with 8 bases left between them. The CDR3 DNA reads TGCAGCGTTGACCGGAATCTGAACACTGAAGCTTTCTTT. It translates to CSVDRNLNTEAFF.

The rearrangement uses TRBV18 and TRBJ1-6; D gene ambiguous. The CDR3 loop spans 15 amino acids. CDR1 KGHSH and CDR2 LQKENI come from the germline V gene. Trimming left V 2 bases short and J 8 bases short, with 13 bases between. The CDR3 DNA reads as TGTGCCAGCTCACCAAAGGTTTGGGCGGATTCACCCCTCCACTTT. Protein product: CASSPKVWADSPLHF.

This rearrangement joins TRBV27 to TRBJ2-2, with D perhaps being TRBD1 or TRBD2 (5 bases each). Trimming took 7 bases from V and 0 from J, leaving 18 bases between them. The CDR3 length is 17 residues. The germline V gene has CDR1 MNHEY and CDR2 SMNVEV (reference sequence). The CDR3 is CASNPRVGDANTGELFF. The CDR3 coding sequence is TGTGCCAGCAACCCCAGGGTGGGGGACGCGAACACCGGGGAGCTGTTTTTT.

This chain uses TRBV7-2 with TRBJ2-7, with 15 bases identical to TRBD2. The germline CDR1 and CDR2 sequences are SGHTA and FQGNSA. The V gene end was trimmed by 7 bases and the J gene end by 5 bases; junction bases not matched to a gene: 3. The CDR3 extends over 14 amino acids. CDR3 protein: CASKRTSGRDEQYF. The CDR3 nucleotides are TGTGCCAGCAAACGGACTAGCGGGAGGGACGAGCAGTACTTC.

The chain uses TRBV9 and TRBJ2-1; 11 bases are a match to TRBD2. Unmatched junction bases numbered 7, after V lost 0 bases and J lost 8 bases. CDR1 is SGDLS, CDR2 YYNGEE, per germline. The CDR3 is made up of 16 amino acids. CDR3 coding DNA: TGTGCCAGCAGCGTAGTTTTAGCGGGAGGGCACCATGAGCAGTTCTTC. It encodes CASSVVLAGGHHEQFF.

The chain joins TRBV6-1 to TRBJ2-3; D is undetermined. The CDR3 consists of 15 residues. Germline V gene sequence: CDR1 MNHNS, CDR2 SASEGT. V lost 1 base to trimming and J lost 7 bases, with 15 bases between them. In DNA form, the CDR3 reads TGTGCCAGCAGTGAAGGTCCGGTTACACAGAATACGCAGTATTTT. It codes for CASSEGPVTQNTQYF.

The chain is built from TRBV28 and TRBJ2-6; possible D gene TRBD2, 6 bases. Trimming shortened V by 5 bases and J by 3 bases, and 17 bases separated the two germline ends. Germline V gene lookup returns CDR1 MDHEN and CDR2 SYDVKM. This CDR3 spans 17 amino acids. CDR3 loop: CASSPPGGTRGANVLTF. For the CDR3, the DNA is TGTGCCAGCAGTCCTCCCGGCGGGACCCGTGGGGCCAACGTCCTGACTTTC.

The V and J genes are TRBV27 and TRBJ2-7, with D possibly being TRBD1 or TRBD2 (5 bases each). CDR1 and CDR2 from the germline V gene are MNHEY and SMNVEV (reference sequence). The CDR3 extends over 15 amino acids. With 6 bases removed from V and 3 bases from J, the gap between germline ends came to 18 bases. DNA for the CDR3: TGTGCCAGCAGGCCGGGACCTTCCGGGCTCTACGAGCAGTACTTC. Amino acids: CASRPGPSGLYEQYF.

The chain uses TRBV5-4 and TRBJ2-7, with a possible D match to TRBD2 (6 bases). Germline CDR1 and CDR2: SGHNT and YYREEE (reference sequence). CDR3 size: 15 residues. The V and J ends lost 4 bases and 3 bases respectively, with 17 bases between them. Here the CDR3 reads CASSPTGEARYEQYF. Here the CDR3 DNA reads TGTGCCAGCAGCCCCACGGGGGAGGCCCGCTACGAGCAGTACTTC.

The CDR3 region is CASSQVSGLAYEQYF. The CDR3 bases are TGCGCCAGCAGCCAAGTCTCGGGACTAGCCTACGAGCAGTACTTC. This rearrangement joins TRBV4-1 to TRBJ2-7, with 8 bases that match TRBD2. The length of the CDR3 is 15 residues. Germline V gene sequence: CDR1 MGHRA, CDR2 YSYEKL. Trimming at V came to 1 base and at J to 2 bases, leaving 4 bases not matched to a gene.

V is TRBV28 and J is TRBJ2-3; 10 bases are shared with TRBD1. The trim removed 5 bases at V and 1 base at J, leaving 9 bases unmatched. The CDR3 is 17 amino acids. Per the germline V gene, CDR1 is MDHEN and CDR2 is SYDVKM. CDR3 in amino acids: CASSPARGTGGTDTQYF. The CDR3 nucleotides read TGTGCCAGCAGTCCCGCCAGAGGGACAGGGGGCACAGATACGCAGTATTTT.